This TCR beta chain was obtained from a study of blood T cell repertoires in COVID-19. Overall study context: T cells, B-cell-depleted T cells, or PBMCs provided the cDNA or gDNA that served as material.

Profiling relied on immunoSEQ multiplex PCR, and the TCRdb table lists in-frame clones only, not all of them. The sample carries 390,000 or so clones, roughly 90% recorded once. Trimming took 7 bases from V and 4 from J; bases not matched to a gene: 12. Germline loops: CDR1 MDHEN, CDR2 SYDVKM. The CDR3 extends over 16 amino acids. Input material: peripheral blood. This receptor was identified in a man aged 18 to 35 with active or convalescent COVID-19. The V call is TRBV28, the J call TRBJ1-5; the match to TRBD1 covers 8 bases. CDR3: CASTPTGQGSNQPQHF. The CDR3 DNA is TGTGCCAGCACCCCAACCGGACAGGGTAGTAATCAGCCCCAGCATTTT.